The 21 T cell receptor beta chains below all came from one sample that was sequenced in a study of identical twins. TCRdb recomputed calls from the 5' RACE reads with MiXCR, one row per CDR3 protein. The repertoire includes about 570,000 distinct CDR3 sequences, around 9.6% of them detected once, and 2.5% to 3% sits in the top ten. The data also belong to a second study, concerning yellow fever vaccine responses in identical twins.

The source material was PBMCs. All receptors come from a woman aged 18-30 years in good health.

This clonotype was found many times. This chain connects TRBV5-1 to TRBJ1-2; D is perhaps TRBD1 (5 bases). Trimming pared 1 base from V and 7 bases from J, leaving 14 bases between. CDR1 SGHRS and CDR2 YFSETQ come from the germline V gene. The CDR3 loop spans 14 amino acids. CDR3 coding DNA: TGCGCCAGCAGCTTGACCGGGCTCGGGGGTGGCTACACCTTC. Translating it yields CASSLTGLGGGYTF. The whole variable domain, filled in from reference TRBV5-1 and TRBJ1-2, reads KAGVTQTPRYLIKTRGQQVTLSCSPISGHRSVSWYQQTPGQGLQFLFEYFSETQRNKGNFPGRFSGRQFSNSRSEMNVSTLELGDSALYLCASSLTGLGGGYTFGSGTRLTVV.

This chain links TRBV6-1 with TRBJ2-7; D not certain. V was shortened by 5 bases and J by 2 bases, with 16 bases between the two germline ends. The germline gives CDR1 MNHNS, CDR2 SASEGT. This CDR3 is built from 15 residues. CDR3 bases: TGTGCCAGCAGTCCCTTCCGAGGTTCCGCCTACGAGCAGTACTTC. As protein: CASSPFRGSAYEQYF.

This clonotype has a count of ten or more. This chain links TRBV5-6 with TRBJ2-7; maybe TRBD1 (6 bases). Germline-derived CDR1 and CDR2 are SGHDT and YYEEEE. With 7 bases removed from V and 4 bases from J, the gap between germline ends came to 21 bases. This CDR3 spans 15 amino acids. Written as DNA, the CDR3 is TGTGCCAGCGGCGAACGCGGACAGAAGAGGTACGAGCAGTACTTC. Translation: CASGERGQKRYEQYF.

This clonotype was seen only once. The chain employs TRBV15 and TRBJ2-1, with D perhaps assigned TRBD1 or TRBD2 (6 bases each). Germline V lookup: CDR1 LNHNV, CDR2 YYDKDF (reference sequence). The length of the CDR3 is 18 residues. Trimming shortened V by 0 bases and J by 12 bases, and 27 bases separated the two germline ends. The CDR3 bases are TGTGCCACCAGCAGAGATCTTGCGGAAGGGGGACTCGGAAGGGGGCAGTTCTTC. It codes for CATSRDLAEGGLGRGQFF.

In its sample, this clonotype was seen many times. The genes are TRBV14 and TRBJ1-1; D gene uncertain. CDR3 length equals 15 residues. Germline V gene sequence: CDR1 SGHDN, CDR2 FVKESK. Trimming removed 2 bases at V and 2 bases at J, with 12 bases between. CDR3 amino acids: CASSQLNIINTEAFF. CDR3 sequence (DNA): TGTGCCAGCAGCCAACTAAACATTATTAACACTGAAGCTTTCTTT.

This clonotype was detected once. Sequence at one end of the junction differs from germline and may be a read error. The V gene is TRBV2, the J gene TRBJ2-3, with TRBD2 matching 10 bases. The germline V gene encodes CDR1 SNHLY and CDR2 FYNNEI. This CDR3 region has 18 residues. The DNA of the CDR3 is TGTGCCATCAGTAGACCCAGGCAGCGGGGGGGACTGGGAGATACGCAGTATTTT. This translates into CAISRPRQRGGLGDTQYF.

This rearrangement joins TRBV3-1 to TRBJ1-2, with D possibly matching TRBD1 (6 bases). Germline lookup yields CDR1 LGHDT and CDR2 YNNKEL (reference sequence). CDR3 size: 15 residues. V was pared by 4 bases and J by 6 bases, with 18 bases between. The CDR3, as DNA: TGTGCCAGCAGCCGAGAACTCCGGGACATCAATGGCTACACCTTC. Translated, it gives CASSRELRDINGYTF.

This chain uses TRBV2 with TRBJ2-1, with D uncertain. Trimming removed 2 bases from V and 6 bases from J, with 5 bases in between. The CDR3 loop spans 12 amino acids. Germline lookup yields CDR1 SNHLY and CDR2 FYNNEI. The CDR3 nucleotides are TGTGCCAGCAGTGAATTGAGCAATGAGCAGTTCTTC. Amino acids: CASSELSNEQFF.

V usage is TRBV5-1 and J usage is TRBJ2-3, with 8 bases lining up with TRBD1. CDR3 length: 15 amino acids. V trimming: 3 bases; J trimming: 6 bases; junction bases outside the gene matches: 9. Germline V gene lookup returns CDR1 SGHRS and CDR2 YFSETQ. The DNA of the CDR3 is TGCGCCAGCAGCTCGATGATAACAGGGGGGGATACGCAGTATTTT. It yields the protein CASSSMITGGDTQYF.

CDR3 sequence: CSARDVLSPLHF. For the CDR3, the DNA is TGCAGTGCTAGAGATGTTCTTTCACCCCTCCACTTT. The chain employs TRBV20-1 and TRBJ1-6; D is unresolved. The CDR3 sequence is 12 residues long. Trimming took off 0 bases at V and 9 bases at J, with 6 bases between the two ends. CDR1 and CDR2 from the germline V gene are DFQATT and SNEGSKA (reference sequence).

This clonotype was found many times. The chain joins TRBV20-1 to TRBJ2-1; TRBD2 aligns across 12 bases. Germline V gene data show CDR1 as DFQATT and CDR2 as SNEGSKA (reference sequence). V lost 2 bases to trimming and J lost 7 bases; unmatched junction nucleotides: 9. The CDR3 totals 16 residues. CDR3 bases: TGCAGTGCTAGACCCACTAGCGGGGGGCCGATGAATGAGCAGTTCTTC. Translation gives CSARPTSGGPMNEQFF.

This chain uses TRBV7-6 with TRBJ2-1; 8 bases agree with TRBD2. With V trimmed by 5 bases and J by 6 bases, 6 bases remained unmatched. The CDR3 loop spans 14 amino acids. Germline CDR1 and CDR2: SGHVS and FNYEAQ. CDR3 residues: CASSPMGTSNEQFF. In nucleotides, the CDR3 is TGTGCCAGCAGCCCTATGGGGACTAGCAATGAGCAGTTCTTC.

This clonotype was counted at least ten times. V usage is TRBV12-3 or TRBV12-4 and J usage is TRBJ1-3, with D perhaps matching TRBD1 (5 bases). CDR3 length equals 14 residues. Trimming shortened V by 3 bases and J by 2 bases, and 8 bases separated the two germline ends. CDR3 residues: CASSFLGAGNTIYF. The CDR3, as DNA: TGTGCCAGCAGTTTTTTGGGGGCTGGAAACACCATATATTTT.

This clonotype appeared many times. This chain links TRBV20-1 with TRBJ2-2; TRBD1 matches at 8 bases. Germline loops: CDR1 DFQATT, CDR2 SNEGSKA (reference sequence). The CDR3 contains 16 residues. V shed 3 bases and J 2 bases; nucleotides not matched to a gene: 8. CDR3: CSARSFDRGNTGELFF. The DNA of the CDR3 is TGCAGTGCTAGGTCATTCGACAGGGGAAACACCGGGGAGCTGTTTTTT.

This clonotype has just a few counts. The V gene is TRBV2, the J gene TRBJ1-1; D is unresolved. This CDR3 has 11 amino acids. Germline-derived CDR1 and CDR2 are SNHLY and FYNNEI. Trimming pared 6 bases from V and 9 bases from J, leaving 11 bases between. CDR3 nucleotides: TGTGCCAGCAGCAGCGGGGTTAAAGCTTTCTTT. It encodes CASSSGVKAFF.

The V and J genes are TRBV28 and TRBJ2-3; TRBD2 aligns across 11 bases. V shed 3 bases and J 11 bases; nucleotides not matched to a gene: 7. CDR3 length: 14 residues. From germline, CDR1 is MDHEN and CDR2 SYDVKM. This CDR3 is CASSFVAGGPWQYF. DNA of the CDR3: TGTGCCAGCAGTTTTGTAGCGGGAGGGCCCTGGCAGTATTTT.

The V call is TRBV11-2, the J call TRBJ2-7, with TRBD1 as a possible D gene (6 bases). CDR1 SGHAT and CDR2 FQNNGV come from the germline V gene. This CDR3 region has 14 residues. With 4 bases removed from V and 5 bases from J, the gap between germline ends came to 15 bases. The CDR3 sequence is CASSSWDNADEQYF. CDR3 coding DNA: TGTGCCAGCAGCTCATGGGACAACGCCGACGAGCAGTACTTC. The entire variable domain, with the rest obtained from reference TRBV11-2 and TRBJ2-7, is as follows: EAGVAQSPRYKIIEKRQSVAFWCNPISGHATLYWYQQILGQGPKLLIQFQNNGVVDDSQLPKDRFSAERLKGVDSTLKIQPAKLEDSAVYLCASSSWDNADEQYFGPGTRLTVT.

This clonotype was detected ten times or more. The rearrangement joins TRBV20-1 to TRBJ2-1; D is unresolved. The CDR3 extends over 15 amino acids. V lost 3 bases and J 0 bases, leaving 12 bases between the germline ends. The V gene's germline CDR1 is DFQATT and CDR2 SNEGSKA (reference sequence). CDR3 in DNA: TGCAGTGCTAGCCACTCGAGGCCCTCCTACAATGAGCAGTTCTTC. Translation: CSASHSRPSYNEQFF.

Only a few counts were recorded for this clonotype. This chain uses TRBV5-5 with TRBJ2-1; D not resolved. The CDR3 consists of 13 residues. V lost 10 bases to trimming and J lost 5 bases, with 16 bases between them. Per the germline V gene, CDR1 is SGHKS and CDR2 is YYEKEE (reference sequence). This chain's CDR3 is CASRFLTDNEQFF. In DNA form, the CDR3 reads TGTGCCTCCCGTTTCCTAACTGACAATGAGCAGTTCTTC.

Ten or more counts support this clonotype. V and J are TRBV6-5 and TRBJ2-2, with 7 bases matching TRBD2. This CDR3 is built from 18 residues. V was pared by 0 bases and J by 1 base, with 8 bases of the junction left unmatched. Germline V gene data show CDR1 as MNHEY and CDR2 as SVGAGI. The CDR3 loop is CASSYSVWLAENTGELFF. DNA of the CDR3: TGTGCCAGCAGTTACTCGGTGTGGCTAGCGGAGAACACCGGGGAGCTGTTTTTT.

This clonotype was observed at least ten times. V is TRBV25-1 and J is TRBJ1-4, with D perhaps TRBD1 (5 bases). Trimming cost V 6 bases and J 0 bases, with 17 bases left between them. The CDR3 has 17 residues. Germline V gene lookup returns CDR1 MGHDK and CDR2 SYGVNS. The CDR3 DNA sequence: TGTGCCAGCAGGGCCGGTGGGGGAAGTGCAACTAATGAAAAACTGTTTTTT. Its protein is CASRAGGGSATNEKLFF.